These 19 T cell receptor beta chains came from one sample sequenced in a study of T cell responses to AZD1222 COVID-19 vaccine. Profiling relied on immunoSEQ multiplex PCR, and the TCRdb table lists in-frame clones only, not all of them. The sample holds more than 150,000 clones, 91% seen once. Sequenced here: peripheral blood, sampled 28 days after the second AZD1222 dose. The source is an adult who received the AZD1222 COVID-19 vaccine.

The chain links TRBV27 to TRBJ2-7; the D gene could be TRBD1 or TRBD2 (5 bases each). CDR3 length equals 14 residues. Germline CDR1 is MNHEY and CDR2 is SMNVEV (reference sequence). The germline V and J ends were trimmed by 4 bases and 3 bases, with 13 bases remaining between them. The CDR3 spells CASSSSGTNYEQYF. CDR3 bases: TGTGCCAGCAGTTCATCCGGGACCAACTACGAGCAGTACTTC.

The CDR3 DNA is TGTGCCAGCAGCTTTCCGGGACAGGCAAGGCAAGAGACCCAGTACTTC. Its protein product is CASSFPGQARQETQYF. The genes are TRBV7-2 and TRBJ2-5; 8 nucleotides agree with TRBD1. The CDR3 loop spans 16 amino acids. V lost 3 bases, J lost 2 bases, and 8 bases stayed unmatched. Germline V CDR1 and CDR2: SGHTA, FQGNSA.

The rearrangement uses TRBV18 and TRBJ2-2, with 12 bases fitting TRBD2. The germline V gene has CDR1 KGHSH and CDR2 LQKENI. J gave up 5 bases and V 6 bases, and 7 bases lay outside the gene matches. This CDR3 spans 16 amino acids. The chain's CDR3 is CASSSSGRAVTGELFF. The CDR3 bases are TGTGCCAGCTCGTCTAGCGGGAGGGCCGTGACCGGGGAGCTGTTTTTT.

CDR3 amino acids: CASRGSGVYNEQFF. CDR3 bases: TGTGCCAGCAGAGGAAGCGGGGTTTACAATGAGCAGTTCTTC. The chain combines TRBV11-3 with TRBJ2-1, with 7 bases matching TRBD2. V lost 6 bases to trimming and J lost 4 bases; unmatched junction nucleotides: 6. Germline V lookup: CDR1 SGHNT, CDR2 YENEEA. This CDR3 is 14 amino acids long.

The chain joins TRBV28 to TRBJ2-7, with D possibly being TRBD1 (7 bases). The CDR3 loop spans 15 amino acids. The germline V gene encodes CDR1 MDHEN and CDR2 SYDVKM. V was trimmed by 3 bases and J by 6 bases, leaving 18 bases between them. The CDR3 sequence is CASSLVTGKGGEQYF. CDR3 nucleotides: TGTGCCAGCAGTTTGGTGACAGGGAAGGGAGGCGAGCAGTACTTC.

V and J are TRBV7-3 and TRBJ2-7; 8 bases match TRBD2. The CDR3 extends over 16 amino acids. V lost 5 bases and J lost 2; bases outside the gene matches: 11. Per the germline V gene, CDR1 is SGHTA and CDR2 is FQGTGA. The CDR3 DNA reads TGTGCCAGCAGCCCAAGACGGCGGGAGGTTCCCTACGAGCAGTACTTC. Residues: CASSPRRREVPYEQYF.

V usage is TRBV11-2 and J usage is TRBJ1-4; no clear D gene. CDR1 is SGHAT, CDR2 FQNNGV, per germline. The CDR3 is made up of 15 amino acids. Trimming cost V 1 base and J 0 bases, with 6 bases left between them. CDR3 loop: CASSLVGATNEKLFF. In nucleotides, the CDR3 is TGTGCCAGCAGCTTAGTCGGTGCAACTAATGAAAAACTGTTTTTT.

The chain combines TRBV6-6 with TRBJ1-2, with D perhaps matching TRBD1 (5 bases). The germline CDR1 and CDR2 sequences are MNHNY and SVGAGI (reference sequence). CDR3 length: 13 amino acids. The V and J ends lost 4 bases and 2 bases respectively, with 8 bases between them. The CDR3 sequence is CASSSDRNYGYTF. The CDR3 nucleotides are TGTGCCAGCAGTTCCGACAGAAACTATGGCTACACCTTC.

This clone was recorded once. The J gene is TRBJ2-1, the V gene TRBV9, with 9 bases identical to TRBD1. With 2 bases clipped from V and 5 bases from J, the junction kept 2 bases outside the gene matches. Per germline, CDR1 SGDLS and CDR2 YYNGEE. The CDR3 totals 14 residues. The CDR3 is CASSVGQGNNEQFF. The CDR3 coding sequence is TGTGCCAGCAGCGTGGGACAGGGAAACAATGAGCAGTTCTTC.

This clone was detected only once. The chain links TRBV7-6 to TRBJ1-1; tentative D call: TRBD1 (5 bases). Germline V gene lookup returns CDR1 SGHVS and CDR2 FNYEAQ. Trimming left V 5 bases short and J 1 base short, with 23 bases between. CDR3 length equals 18 residues. CDR3 sequence: CASSPLGGLGQTNTEAFF. The CDR3 region has the DNA TGTGCCAGCAGCCCCCTGGGGGGACTCGGTCAGACGAACACTGAAGCTTTCTTT.

CDR3: CASSQAIPGQGSATEAFF. CDR3 sequence (DNA): TGTGCCAGCAGCCAAGCCATCCCGGGACAGGGTTCGGCCACTGAAGCTTTCTTT. The chain joins TRBV14 to TRBJ1-1; 9 bases map to TRBD1. V was pared by 1 base and J by 4 bases, with 13 bases of the junction left unmatched. Looked up from germline, CDR1 is SGHDN and CDR2 is FVKESK. This CDR3 spans 18 amino acids.

This clone was picked up a small number of times. The genes are TRBV10-2 and TRBJ1-5; TRBD1 aligns across 7 bases. The germline V gene encodes CDR1 WSHSY and CDR2 SAAADI. Trimming cost V 4 bases and J 0 bases; bases outside gene matches: 6. CDR3 length: 16 residues. CDR3 coding DNA: TGCGCCAGCAGTGCCAAGGGGGCAGATAGCAATCAGCCCCAGCATTTT. Its protein product is CASSAKGADSNQPQHF.

This clone was observed once. The chain is built from TRBV9 and TRBJ2-2; 7 bases align to TRBD1. Trimming removed 4 bases from V and 4 bases from J; junction bases left unmatched: 7. Per the germline V gene, CDR1 is SGDLS and CDR2 is YYNGEE. The CDR3 consists of 15 residues. The CDR3 DNA reads TGTGCCAGCAGCCTCGGACAGGTGGTCACCGGGGAGCTGTTTTTT. Its protein product is CASSLGQVVTGELFF.

The rearrangement links TRBV19 to TRBJ1-6; 7 nucleotides agree with TRBD1. Trimming took 4 bases from V and 7 from J; bases not matched to a gene: 7. The CDR3 is 15 amino acids. Germline CDR1 and CDR2: LNHDA and SQIVND (reference sequence). The CDR3 is CASSTRQGRNSPLHF. The CDR3 coding sequence is TGTGCCAGTAGTACAAGACAGGGACGAAATTCACCCCTCCACTTT.

The rearrangement uses TRBV11-3 and TRBJ2-6; no definite D call. The CDR3 covers 15 residues. V shed 2 bases and J shed 0 bases, with 5 bases lying between them. Germline assignment: CDR1 SGHNT and CDR2 YENEEA. The CDR3 bases are TGTGCCAGCAGCTTATCCCGCTCTGGGGCCAACGTCCTGACTTTC. Protein product: CASSLSRSGANVLTF.

This sequence joins TRBV11-3 and TRBJ1-1; D possibly corresponds to TRBD1 (5 bases). Germline values: CDR1 SGHNT, CDR2 YENEEA. The CDR3 has 14 amino acids. Trimming took 4 bases from V and 4 from J, leaving 13 bases between them. The CDR3 DNA reads as TGTGCCAGCAGCTCCTTCTACGGGGGCACTGAAGCTTTCTTT. Protein sequence: CASSSFYGGTEAFF.

V is TRBV18 and J is TRBJ1-5; a possible D gene is TRBD1 (6 bases). V was clipped by 6 bases and J by 0 bases, with 12 bases between them. The CDR3 is 15 amino acids. Germline-derived CDR1 and CDR2 are KGHSH and LQKENI. This chain's CDR3 is CASSSDRNSNQPQHF. The DNA of the CDR3 is TGTGCCAGCTCCTCGGACAGAAATAGCAATCAGCCCCAGCATTTT.

The chain uses TRBV29-1 and TRBJ2-1, with TRBD2 matching over 12 bases. The CDR3 sequence is 13 residues long. Germline loops: CDR1 SQVTM, CDR2 ANQGSEA. V lost 7 bases to trimming and J lost 7 bases; unmatched junction nucleotides: 5. This CDR3 reads CSDFLAGGNEQFF. The CDR3 DNA is TGCAGCGACTTCCTAGCGGGAGGGAATGAGCAGTTCTTC.

V and J are TRBV6-5 and TRBJ2-2, with D uncertain. V lost 0 bases, J lost 0 bases, and 5 bases lay in between. From germline, CDR1 is MNHEY and CDR2 SVGAGI. The CDR3 has 15 residues. This chain's CDR3 is CASSYSTANTGELFF. DNA for the CDR3: TGTGCCAGCAGTTACTCGACCGCGAACACCGGGGAGCTGTTTTTT.